Here is one T cell receptor beta chain with its context. The antigen it binds to is not known. Within one base of it there is no much larger clone, and no base qualities were kept. To sequence the TCRbeta CDR3 region, genomic DNA was isolated from the sorted cells. TCRbeta CDR3 regions were sequenced using the immunoSEQ Assay. Held by TCRdb, this immuneACCESS table contains in-frame sequences only and omits some clones. Under half of the omission traces to an unresolved V gene where checked; the cause of the rest is unknown. The sample table contains about 15,000 clones; only one count was recorded for roughly 92% of them. Approximately 23% of the sample is in the top ten clones. The CDR3 numbers 15 residues from cysteine through phenylalanine. Only the CDR3 DNA is retained, 45 bases long and in frame from the first base. V trim: 5 bases; J trim: 3 bases; unmatched bases: 6. CDR1 and CDR2 are drawn from the germline V gene: KGHSH, LQKENI.

Patients with a history of autoimmune disease or receiving systemic immunosuppression were excluded from the trial. In every dose cohort, peripheral blood was drawn for TCR sequencing at baseline, cycle 4 day 1, and cycle 7 day 1. Samples came from an open-label, multicenter, first-in-human phase I dose-escalation trial of ivuxolimab. The trial enrolled adults with locally advanced or metastatic head and neck squamous cell, hepatocellular, melanoma or renal cell carcinoma. Before TCR sequencing, CD4+ T cells and CD8+ T cells from peripheral blood were sorted into separate populations. The sample originates from a study of OX40 agonist ivuxolimab in advanced cancers. For context, the study as a whole: The costimulatory receptor OX40 (CD134) was targeted by ivuxolimab, a fully human IgG2 agonistic monoclonal antibody. Patients were allowed to have had prior anti-PD-1, anti-PD-L1 or anti-CTLA-4 therapy, and roughly two fifths of the dose-escalation patients had been treated with checkpoint inhibitors. The monotherapy dose-escalation portion (N of about 52 patients) of the phase I ivuxolimab trial is reported in the paper. Partial responses were achieved by three dose-escalation patients, of whom one had hepatocellular carcinoma and two had cutaneous melanoma. Peripheral TCRbeta sequencing was intended to test whether TCR sequence diversity was altered and clonal T-cell expansion was caused by ivuxolimab. Intravenous ivuxolimab was administered to patients every 2 weeks at six dose levels: 0.01, 0.1, 0.3, 1.5, 3 and 10 mg/kg. In the dose-escalation cohort, roughly 82% of patients were male, and the mean age was approximately 60 years with a range of 23 to 79. Of the roughly 53 patients in dose escalation, 19 had hepatocellular carcinoma, some 15 had melanoma, 9 had renal cell carcinoma and 9 had head and neck cancer. Overall study outcomes, separate from this receptor: Clonal expansion of both CD4+ and CD8+ blood T cells was observed from baseline to week 6 at doses 0.1 to 3.0 mg/kg. The antigen specificity of the clonally expanded peripheral T cells was not determined. Low levels of normalized T-cell clonal expansion were also seen in some patients who did not respond. On average, CD8+ T cells showed more expanded clones than CD4+ T cells after ivuxolimab. Partial responders in the 0.1-3.0 mg/kg groups had among the lowest normalized peripheral clonal expansion, especially among CD8+ T cells.

This TCR was recovered from an adult with an advanced solid tumor such as melanoma, head and neck, liver or kidney cancer. The sequenced sample was CD4+ or CD8+ T cells sorted from blood, obtained in a trial of the OX40 agonist ivuxolimab. The sequence joins TRBV18 to TRBJ2-7, with TRBD2 identical over 11 junction bases. The CDR3 has the sequence CASSSGTSGVYEQYF. The DNA sequence is as follows: TGTGCCAGCTCAAGTGGGACTAGCGGAGTCTACGAGCAGTACTTC. This CDR3, with the reference TRBV18 and TRBJ2-7 proteins standing in past its ends, gives the full variable domain NAGVMQNPRHLVRRRGQEARLRCSPMKGHSHVYWYRQLPEEGLKFMVYLQKENIIDESGMPKERFSAEFPKEGPSILRIQQVVRGDSAAYFCASSSGTSGVYEQYFGPGTRLTVT.